This T cell receptor (beta chain) was sequenced during a study of Graves' ophthalmopathy and Graves' hyperthyroidism. Amplified TCR beta CDR3 regions were obtained using RNA transcripts as template. First-round RT-PCR relied on HTBI primers, and a second-round multiplex PCR came next. MiXCR was run by TCRdb on the multiplex PCR reads, yielding one entry per CDR3 protein. The sample consists of about 700,000 distinct CDR3 sequences, about 41% of them appearing once. Worth noting for this clonotype: The conserved phenylalanine or tryptophan normally closing the CDR3 is absent here, so this likely arose from a read error.

The clonotype comes from an adult man with Graves' ophthalmopathy. The sample comprised peripheral blood.

The CDR3 reads CSVWRQGPREQYY. DNA of the CDR3: TGCAGCGTATGGAGGCAGGGCCCTAGGGAGCAGTACTAC. The rearrangement joins TRBV29-1 to TRBJ2-7, with D perhaps matching TRBD1 or TRBD2 (5 bases each). The V end was cut by 6 bases, the J end by 7 bases, with 19 bases between. Germline V gene sequence: CDR1 SQVTM, CDR2 ANQGSEA. The CDR3 runs 13 residues.